One and the same sample provided the 30 T cell receptor beta chains below, sequenced in a study of blood T cell repertoires in COVID-19. Produced via immunoSEQ multiplex PCR; TCRdb's table is partial and in-frame only. The repertoire has more than 250,000 clones, approximately 85% of them found once; the top ten carry roughly 2.3%. The sequencing sample was made of PBMCs or T cells enriched from blood (not recorded which). These receptors were taken from a man aged 30 to 45 who had recovered from COVID-19.

The chain joins TRBV12-5 to TRBJ1-2, with 7 nucleotides matching TRBD1. Germline CDR1 reads LGHNT; CDR2 reads FRNRAP. This CDR3 region has 16 residues. V trimming: 1 base; J trimming: 0 bases; junction bases outside the gene matches: 5. The CDR3 DNA is TGTGCTAGTGGTTTGGCACAGGGGTCGGCTAACTATGGCTACACCTTC. Its translation is CASGLAQGSANYGYTF.

The chain carries TRBV12-3 or TRBV12-4 and TRBJ2-1, with a possible D match to TRBD2 (5 bases). This CDR3 spans 13 amino acids. The V end was cut by 5 bases, the J end by 8 bases, with 13 bases between. CDR3 residues: CASSLTVSDEQFF. The CDR3 bases are TGTGCCAGCAGTCTGACCGTTAGCGATGAGCAGTTCTTC.

This chain links TRBV10-3 with TRBJ2-1, with D unresolved. The CDR3 sequence is 14 residues long. Between the trimmed V and J ends, which lost 2 bases and 0 bases, there was a span of 5 bases. Germline CDR1 reads ENHRY; CDR2 reads SYGVKD. CDR3 protein: CAISEPRSYNEQFF. In nucleotides, the CDR3 is TGTGCCATCAGTGAGCCGCGCTCCTACAATGAGCAGTTCTTC.

The chain couples TRBV5-1 to TRBJ1-2; D is unclear. CDR3 length: 16 amino acids. Trimming stripped 4 bases from V and 2 bases from J, with 18 bases between. CDR1 and CDR2 from the germline V gene are SGHRS and YFSETQ. CDR3 sequence reads: CASSPPPLRENYGYTF. CDR3 DNA sequence: TGCGCCAGCAGCCCCCCCCCTTTGCGGGAAAACTATGGCTACACCTTC.

The chain employs TRBV7-9 and TRBJ1-2, with D perhaps TRBD1 (5 bases). This CDR3 comprises 15 residues. V shed 1 base and J shed 6 bases, with 15 bases lying between them. The V gene's germline CDR1 is SEHNR and CDR2 FQNEAQ (reference sequence). The CDR3, as DNA: TGTGCCAGCAGCTTAGACATTCAAGGGGCCCATGGCTACACCTTC. Translated: CASSLDIQGAHGYTF.

This clone appeared once. The chain links TRBV5-6 to TRBJ1-2, with D tentatively TRBD1 (6 bases). Germline lookup yields CDR1 SGHDT and CDR2 YYEEEE. The length of the CDR3 is 13 residues. V was trimmed by 4 bases and J by 1 base, leaving 8 bases between them. In DNA form, the CDR3 reads TGTGCCAGCAGCCCAGGGGATAACTATGGCTACACCTTC. Its protein product is CASSPGDNYGYTF. The variable domain in full, with the rest retrieved from reference TRBV5-6 and TRBJ1-2, is DAGVTQSPTHLIKTRGQQVTLRCSPKSGHDTVSWYQQALGQGPQFIFQYYEEEERQRGNFPDRFSGHQFPNYSSELNVNALLLGDSALYLCASSPGDNYGYTFGSGTRLTVV.

The genes are TRBV30 and TRBJ1-4; D is unresolved. This CDR3 region has 20 residues. Trimming stripped 2 bases from V and 4 bases from J, with 29 bases between. Germline loops: CDR1 GTSNPN, CDR2 SVGIG (reference sequence). The CDR3 coding sequence is TGTGCCTGGAGTCTTGGACTGGGCTTGTCTGTCCGTGCCCTTAATGAAAAACTGTTTTTT. Amino acid sequence: CAWSLGLGLSVRALNEKLFF.

The chain employs TRBV19 and TRBJ1-5; no firm D call. CDR1 and CDR2 from the germline V gene are LNHDA and SQIVND (reference sequence). The length of the CDR3 is 14 residues. As DNA, the CDR3 is TGTGGTTCACGCGAGGAGGGTAGCAATCAGCCCCAGCATTTT. It translates to CGSREEGSNQPQHF.

This clone was observed once. The chain joins TRBV11-2 to TRBJ2-3; D unclear. CDR1 and CDR2 (germline): SGHAT, FQNNGV. V was shortened by 5 bases and J by 2 bases, with 8 bases between the two germline ends. There are 13 residues in the CDR3. CDR3 in amino acids: CASSTPVTDTQYF. CDR3 in DNA: TGTGCCAGCAGCACACCAGTCACAGATACGCAGTATTTT. The full variable domain, rest sourced from reference TRBV11-2 and TRBJ2-3, is EAGVAQSPRYKIIEKRQSVAFWCNPISGHATLYWYQQILGQGPKLLIQFQNNGVVDDSQLPKDRFSAERLKGVDSTLKIQPAKLEDSAVYLCASSTPVTDTQYFGPGTRLTVL.

This sequence joins TRBV30 and TRBJ2-1; 10 bases line up with TRBD2. Germline V gives CDR1 GTSNPN, CDR2 SVGIG (reference sequence). This CDR3 is built from 16 residues. V trimming: 2 bases; J trimming: 5 bases; junction bases outside the gene matches: 9. The CDR3 region is CAWSNPGLARNNEQFF. CDR3 sequence (DNA): TGTGCCTGGAGTAATCCGGGACTAGCGAGGAACAATGAGCAGTTCTTC.

The chain uses TRBV6-4 and TRBJ1-4; TRBD1 matches at 10 bases. V gave up 3 bases and J gave up 6 bases; unmatched junction bases: 4. The CDR3 has 15 amino acids. CDR1 is MRHNA, CDR2 SNTAGT, per germline. The CDR3: CASSETGQGHEKLFF. The CDR3 nucleotides read TGTGCCAGCAGTGAAACGGGACAGGGGCATGAAAAACTGTTTTTT.

CDR3 DNA: TGTGCCTGGAGTGTAAGTGTTCGGGAGCAGCCCCAGCATTTT. Translating gives CAWSVSVREQPQHF. V and J are TRBV30 and TRBJ1-5; D uncertain. Germline assignment: CDR1 GTSNPN and CDR2 SVGIG (reference sequence). CDR3 size: 14 residues. V lost 0 bases to trimming and J lost 7 bases, with 13 bases between them.

There are a few counts of this clone. The chain links TRBV5-6 to TRBJ2-5; D is unresolved. The CDR3 runs to 15 residues. Trimming removed 0 bases from V and 3 bases from J, with 12 bases in between. Looked up from germline, CDR1 is SGHDT and CDR2 is YYEEEE. CDR3 amino acids: CASSLARQDKETQYF. In DNA, the CDR3 is TGTGCCAGCAGCTTGGCCCGGCAGGATAAAGAGACCCAGTACTTC.

The chain couples TRBV7-8 to TRBJ2-1, with D tentatively TRBD1 (6 bases). The V end was cut by 5 bases, the J end by 4 bases, with 15 bases between. CDR3 length equals 15 residues. CDR1 SGHVS and CDR2 FQNEAQ come from the germline V gene. The CDR3: CASSRTATGYNEQFF. Written as DNA, the CDR3 is TGTGCCAGCAGCCGAACAGCCACAGGGTACAATGAGCAGTTCTTC.

The V gene is TRBV24-1, the J gene TRBJ2-6, with 12 bases lining up with TRBD1. Trimming removed 4 bases from V and 3 bases from J; junction bases left unmatched: 12. The germline V gene encodes CDR1 KGHDR and CDR2 SFDVKD. This CDR3 comprises 20 residues. The CDR3 region has the DNA TGTGCCACCAGTGACCAGGATCCGGGACAGGGGGCTTTTGGGGCCAACGTCCTGACTTTC. This codes for CATSDQDPGQGAFGANVLTF.

This clone came up a few times. The V call is TRBV5-1, the J call TRBJ2-1; 12 bases agree with TRBD2. The CDR3 is 16 amino acids. Per germline, CDR1 SGHRS and CDR2 YFSETQ. Trimming cost V 1 base and J 10 bases; bases outside gene matches: 9. This CDR3 reads CASSLMSSGGAGEQFF. CDR3 in DNA: TGCGCCAGCAGCTTGATGTCTAGCGGGGGGGCCGGAGAGCAGTTCTTC.

The chain combines TRBV2 with TRBJ1-6; D possibly corresponds to TRBD1 (6 bases). The CDR3 spans 18 residues. Trimming removed 6 bases from V and 1 base from J, with 19 bases in between. Germline V gene sequence: CDR1 SNHLY, CDR2 FYNNEI. The CDR3 sequence is CASSLGRTANSYNSPLHF. The CDR3 bases are TGTGCCAGCAGCCTTGGTCGGACAGCTAATTCCTATAATTCACCCCTCCACTTT.

This clone has only one observation. The gene calls are TRBV5-1 and TRBJ2-1, with 7 bases lining up with TRBD2. Germline V lookup: CDR1 SGHRS, CDR2 YFSETQ. Trimming took 3 bases from V and 12 from J; bases not matched to a gene: 12. CDR3 length equals 14 residues. CDR3 sequence reads: CASSSPGRGDGQFF. The CDR3 nucleotides read TGCGCCAGCAGCTCCCCGGGGAGGGGCGATGGGCAGTTCTTC.

The chain has TRBV20-1 and TRBJ2-7; weak D call: TRBD2 (5 bases). From germline, CDR1 is DFQATT and CDR2 SNEGSKA (reference sequence). Deletions cut 6 bases from V and 3 bases from J, with 9 bases between. The CDR3 totals 11 residues. CDR3 coding DNA: TGCAGTGCCCTAGGAGGCTACGAGCAGTACTTC. Translated, it gives CSALGGYEQYF.

The gene calls are TRBV7-9 and TRBJ2-3; no clear D gene. Germline V gives CDR1 SEHNR, CDR2 FQNEAQ (reference sequence). Trimming removed 4 bases at V and 4 bases at J, with 15 bases between. The CDR3 loop spans 15 amino acids. CDR3 amino acids: CASSWAGPGSDTQYF. CDR3 coding DNA: TGTGCCAGCAGCTGGGCTGGGCCAGGCTCAGATACGCAGTATTTT.

The V call is TRBV7-8, the J call TRBJ2-2; 8 nucleotides line up with TRBD2. Per the germline V gene, CDR1 is SGHVS and CDR2 is FQNEAQ. The CDR3 contains 14 residues. J was trimmed by 7 bases and V by 5 bases; bases with no gene match: 6. The CDR3, as DNA: TGTGCCAGCAGCCCGGGAGGGGTGTTCGGGGAGCTGTTTTTT. As protein: CASSPGGVFGELFF.

Only one count was recorded for this clone. This chain links TRBV12-3 or TRBV12-4 with TRBJ1-1; possible D gene TRBD1, 6 bases. V was shortened by 6 bases and J by 5 bases, with 10 bases between the two germline ends. The CDR3 contains 12 residues. As DNA, the CDR3 is TGTGCCAGCAGCAGGGGTAGGACTGAAGCTTTCTTT. Protein: CASSRGRTEAFF.

This clone was recorded a few times. V gene TRBV6-5 combines with J gene TRBJ2-5; 7 bases match TRBD1. After removal of 6 bases from V and 4 bases from J, the junction contained 8 bases not matched to a gene. Germline CDR1 MNHEY, CDR2 SVGAGI. CDR3 length equals 14 residues. The CDR3 nucleotides are TGTGCCAGCAGCAAGACAGGGAATGGAGAGACCCAGTACTTC. Translation gives CASSKTGNGETQYF.

This rearrangement joins TRBV7-8 to TRBJ2-2; D is possibly TRBD2 (5 bases). The V gene's germline CDR1 is SGHVS and CDR2 FQNEAQ. The length of the CDR3 is 16 residues. Between the trimmed V and J ends, which lost 5 bases and 0 bases, there was a span of 13 bases. CDR3 residues: CASSLFEGANTGELFF. The CDR3, as DNA: TGTGCCAGCAGCCTTTTTGAGGGCGCGAACACCGGGGAGCTGTTTTTT.

This clone has only one observation. The chain carries TRBV19 and TRBJ1-2; D not resolved. Per germline, CDR1 LNHDA and CDR2 SQIVND (reference sequence). The CDR3 covers 14 residues. Deletions cut 5 bases from V and 1 base from J, with 11 bases between. CDR3 residues: CASSPRRDNYGYTF. In DNA form, the CDR3 reads TGTGCCAGTAGTCCTCGACGGGATAACTATGGCTACACCTTC.

This clone was detected ten times or more. The chain uses TRBV6-5 and TRBJ2-6; TRBD1 agrees at 7 bases. Trimming removed 7 bases from V and 3 bases from J; junction bases left unmatched: 6. CDR1 is MNHEY and CDR2 is SVGAGI in the germline V gene. The CDR3 has 15 residues. The CDR3 loop is CASKKGGGGANVLTF. The CDR3 DNA follows: TGTGCCAGCAAAAAAGGGGGCGGTGGGGCCAACGTCCTGACTTTC.

The rearrangement links TRBV7-8 to TRBJ2-7, with TRBD2 identical over 11 bases. CDR3 length equals 14 residues. The J segment lost 4 bases and the V segment lost 5 bases, leaving 4 bases of the junction unmatched. Germline V lookup: CDR1 SGHVS, CDR2 FQNEAQ. CDR3 in DNA: TGTGCCAGCAGCCCCCGACTAGCGGGGTACGAGCAGTACTTC. This translates into CASSPRLAGYEQYF. The variable domain in full, with the rest retrieved from reference TRBV7-8 and TRBJ2-7, is GAGVSQSPRYKVAKRGQDVALRCDPISGHVSLFWYQQALGQGPEFLTYFQNEAQLDKSGLPSDRFFAERPEGSVSTLKIQRTQQEDSAVYLCASSPRLAGYEQYFGPGTRLTVT.

The rearrangement links TRBV7-9 to TRBJ2-2, with 7 bases fitting TRBD2. The CDR3 sequence is 14 residues long. Trimming at V came to 9 bases and at J to 4 bases, leaving 8 bases not matched to a gene. Germline V gene sequence: CDR1 SEHNR, CDR2 FQNEAQ (reference sequence). For the CDR3, the DNA is TGTGCCAGTTGGGAGGGTTCGGGCACCGGGGAGCTGTTTTTT. Translated, it gives CASWEGSGTGELFF. Complete variable domain (other parts from reference TRBV7-9 and TRBJ2-2): DTGVSQNPRHKITKRGQNVTFRCDPISEHNRLYWYRQTLGQGPEFLTYFQNEAQLEKSRLLSDRFSAERPKGSFSTLEIQRTEQGDSAMYLCASWEGSGTGELFFGEGSRLTVL.

This clone was seen a handful of times. The V gene is TRBV6-5, the J gene TRBJ1-2, with 9 bases aligning to TRBD1. Trimming removed 8 bases from V and 5 bases from J; junction bases left unmatched: 6. The CDR3 contains 13 residues. Germline lookup yields CDR1 MNHEY and CDR2 SVGAGI. CDR3 DNA: TGTGCCAGCTGCCGGGACAGGGAGTATGGCTACACCTTC. Residues: CASCRDREYGYTF.

The chain joins TRBV19 to TRBJ2-3; D uncertain. The length of the CDR3 is 13 residues. V gave up 6 bases and J gave up 0 bases, with 7 bases separating them. Germline CDR1 LNHDA, CDR2 SQIVND (reference sequence). DNA of the CDR3: TGTGCCAGTAGGGCGAGGAGCACAGATACGCAGTATTTT. Translated: CASRARSTDTQYF. The complete variable domain, with remaining parts taken from reference TRBV19 and TRBJ2-3, reads DGGITQSPKYLFRKEGQNVTLSCEQNLNHDAMYWYRQDPGQGLRLIYYSQIVNDFQKGDIAEGYSVSREKKESFPLTVTSAQKNPTAFYLCASRARSTDTQYFGPGTRLTVL.